Listed here are 25 T cell receptor beta chains from one sample, sequenced in a study of PD-1 blockade in classical Hodgkin lymphoma. Every patient had relapsed following autologous stem cell transplantation, and cohorts differed in brentuximab vedotin exposure. Assay used: immunoSEQ multiplex PCR; TCRdb lists only in-frame clones, some missing. The data show over 35,000 clones, about 88% seen once. Sequenced here: peripheral blood mononuclear cells (PBMCs), sampled before the second cycle of nivolumab. The receptors derive from a human donor with classical Hodgkin lymphoma.

CDR3 residues: CASSQPGGGFGNQPQHF. The CDR3 DNA reads TGTGCCAGCAGTCAACCCGGGGGGGGTTTCGGTAATCAGCCCCAGCATTTT. The chain carries TRBV28 and TRBJ1-5, with D possibly TRBD1 on 5 matching bases. From germline, CDR1 is MDHEN and CDR2 SYDVKM. V lost 5 bases and J 4 bases, leaving 21 bases between the germline ends. The CDR3 spans 17 residues. The full variable domain, rest sourced from reference TRBV28 and TRBJ1-5, is DVKVTQSSRYLVKRTGEKVFLECVQDMDHENMFWYRQDPGLGLRLIYFSYDVKMKEKGDIPEGYSVSREKKERFSLILESASTNQTSMYLCASSQPGGGFGNQPQHFGDGTRLSIL.

This chain links TRBV7-9 with TRBJ2-3; 11 nucleotides agree with TRBD1. Losses at the gene ends were 7 bases for V and 5 bases for J; bases not matched to a gene: 5. The CDR3 runs to 14 residues. Germline V gene lookup returns CDR1 SEHNR and CDR2 FQNEAQ (reference sequence). CDR3: CASTGQGAGDTQYF. In DNA form, the CDR3 reads TGTGCCAGCACCGGACAGGGGGCCGGAGATACGCAGTATTTT.

J is TRBJ1-1 and V is TRBV4-3; 8 positions match TRBD1. J was trimmed by 8 bases and V by 3 bases; bases with no gene match: 14. CDR1 and CDR2 from the germline V gene are LGHNA and YSLEER. CDR3 length: 16 amino acids. CDR3 sequence reads: CASSQGLGTGKAEAFF. The CDR3 nucleotides read TGCGCCAGCAGCCAGGGCCTTGGGACAGGCAAAGCCGAAGCTTTCTTT.

This clone showed up just a few times. J is TRBJ2-1 and V is TRBV11-3, with TRBD2 as a possible D gene (5 bases). Germline CDR1 and CDR2: SGHNT and YENEEA. V was shortened by 3 bases and J by 7 bases, with 10 bases between the two germline ends. The CDR3 sequence is 13 residues long. The CDR3 loop is CASSLARENEQFF. CDR3 in DNA: TGTGCCAGCAGCTTGGCCCGGGAAAATGAGCAGTTCTTC. Using reference TRBV11-3 and TRBJ2-1 for the parts outside the CDR3, the full variable domain is EAGVVQSPRYKIIEKKQPVAFWCNPISGHNTLYWYLQNLGQGPELLIRYENEEAVDDSQLPKDRFSAERLKGVDSTLKIQPAELGDSAVYLCASSLARENEQFFGPGTRLTVL.

The chain employs TRBV4-3 and TRBJ1-5, with unresolved D. Trimming pared 0 bases from V and 4 bases from J, leaving 7 bases between. CDR1 and CDR2 (germline): LGHNA, YSLEER. The CDR3 sequence is 14 residues long. The CDR3 reads CASSQDPLNQPQHF. CDR3 coding DNA: TGCGCCAGCAGCCAAGATCCTCTTAATCAGCCCCAGCATTTT.

The CDR3 region has the DNA TGTGCCAGCAGCTCGGGACGGAGCTCCTACGAGCAGTACTTC. It codes for CASSSGRSSYEQYF. The gene calls are TRBV7-8 and TRBJ2-7; perhaps D is TRBD1 or TRBD2 (5 bases each). Looked up from germline, CDR1 is SGHVS and CDR2 is FQNEAQ. There are 14 residues in the CDR3. Between the trimmed V and J ends, which lost 4 bases and 0 bases, there was a span of 10 bases.

This sequence joins TRBV5-1 and TRBJ2-1; 8 nucleotides align to TRBD2. The CDR3 runs 14 residues. V gave up 4 bases and J gave up 8 bases; unmatched junction bases: 8. Germline V gene data show CDR1 as SGHRS and CDR2 as YFSETQ. CDR3 bases: TGCGCCAGCAGCCCCCGGACTAGCTTCGATGAGCAGTTCTTC. Amino acid sequence: CASSPRTSFDEQFF.

The rearrangement links TRBV11-3 to TRBJ2-3; 8 positions agree with TRBD2. The CDR3 is 15 amino acids. V gave up 3 bases and J gave up 2 bases; unmatched junction bases: 4. Germline values: CDR1 SGHNT, CDR2 YENEEA. The CDR3 coding sequence is TGTGCCAGCAGCTTGGGCGGGGGGAACACAGATACGCAGTATTTT. Residues: CASSLGGGNTDTQYF.

This rearrangement joins TRBV5-5 to TRBJ1-3, with TRBD1 matching 9 bases. The CDR3 is made up of 15 amino acids. Germline V gene sequence: CDR1 SGHKS, CDR2 YYEKEE (reference sequence). The V gene end was trimmed by 0 bases and the J gene end by 6 bases; junction bases not matched to a gene: 4. CDR3 in DNA: TGTGCCAGCAGCTTGGTGGGGACAGGGCCAAACACCATATATTTT. It codes for CASSLVGTGPNTIYF. Complete variable domain (other parts from reference TRBV5-5 and TRBJ1-3): DAGVTQSPTHLIKTRGQQVTLRCSPISGHKSVSWYQQVLGQGPQFIFQYYEKEERGRGNFPDRFSARQFPNYSSELNVNALLLGDSALYLCASSLVGTGPNTIYFGEGSWLTVV.

In its sample, this clone was seen a few times. The chain uses TRBV4-1 and TRBJ2-5; unclear D gene. The CDR3 length is 11 residues. V gave up 0 bases and J gave up 4 bases, with 0 bases separating them. Germline CDR1 reads MGHRA; CDR2 reads YSYEKL. The CDR3 spells CASSQEETQYF. DNA of the CDR3: TGCGCCAGCAGCCAAGAAGAGACCCAGTACTTC.

The chain is built from TRBV4-1 and TRBJ1-5, with TRBD1 matching 7 bases. The CDR3 is 15 amino acids. Germline CDR1 is MGHRA and CDR2 is YSYEKL. J lost 7 bases, V lost 0 bases, and 6 bases had no gene match. Here the CDR3 DNA reads TGCGCCAGCAGCCAAGAAGGGCAGGGGGTCCAGCCCCAGCATTTT. Translated, it gives CASSQEGQGVQPQHF.

The rearrangement links TRBV11-1 to TRBJ1-1; D ambiguous. The CDR3 sequence is 14 residues long. Trimming took off 2 bases at V and 3 bases at J, with 10 bases between the two ends. Germline V gives CDR1 SGHAT, CDR2 FQDESV (reference sequence). The CDR3 sequence is CASSLRPAYTEAFF. Written as DNA, the CDR3 is TGTGCCAGCAGCTTACGGCCAGCCTACACTGAAGCTTTCTTT.

The rearrangement joins TRBV19 to TRBJ1-5, with a tentative D call TRBD1 (6 bases). The V end was cut by 3 bases, the J end by 3 bases, with 15 bases between. CDR3 length equals 16 residues. Germline assignment: CDR1 LNHDA and CDR2 SQIVND (reference sequence). In nucleotides, the CDR3 is TGTGCCAGTAGTATTTTGGGGGCGCGAAACAATCAGCCCCAGCATTTT. Amino acid sequence: CASSILGARNNQPQHF. Full variable domain (remainder filled in from reference TRBV19 and TRBJ1-5): DGGITQSPKYLFRKEGQNVTLSCEQNLNHDAMYWYRQDPGQGLRLIYYSQIVNDFQKGDIAEGYSVSREKKESFPLTVTSAQKNPTAFYLCASSILGARNNQPQHFGDGTRLSIL.

The CDR3 reads CASSYRDRESETQYF. The CDR3, as DNA: TGTGCCAGCAGTTACCGGGACAGGGAGTCGGAGACCCAGTACTTC. This chain joins TRBV6-6 and TRBJ2-5; 9 nucleotides agree with TRBD1. In germline, CDR1 is MNHNY, CDR2 SVGAGI (reference sequence). After removal of 2 bases from V and 5 bases from J, the junction contained 6 bases not matched to a gene. This CDR3 has 15 residues.

CDR3 in DNA: TGTGCCAGCAGCCCATTGACGGACGTCAGGTATGGCTACACCTTC. It codes for CASSPLTDVRYGYTF. This chain links TRBV5-5 with TRBJ1-2, with D unclear. Germline lookup yields CDR1 SGHKS and CDR2 YYEKEE (reference sequence). The CDR3 covers 15 residues. V shed 4 bases and J shed 5 bases, with 18 bases lying between them. Full variable domain (rest looked up from reference TRBV5-5 and TRBJ1-2): DAGVTQSPTHLIKTRGQQVTLRCSPISGHKSVSWYQQVLGQGPQFIFQYYEKEERGRGNFPDRFSARQFPNYSSELNVNALLLGDSALYLCASSPLTDVRYGYTFGSGTRLTVV.

The chain couples TRBV5-4 to TRBJ2-5; weak D call: TRBD1 (6 bases). V was clipped by 4 bases and J by 3 bases, with 19 bases between them. In germline, CDR1 is SGHNT, CDR2 YYREEE (reference sequence). This CDR3 has 16 amino acids. The CDR3 bases are TGTGCCAGCAGCAATCCGCCCGGGACAAGAAAAGAGACCCAGTACTTC. It is translated as CASSNPPGTRKETQYF.

This clone was seen only a few times. The chain joins TRBV6-4 to TRBJ2-7; 10 nucleotides align to TRBD1. Per the germline V gene, CDR1 is MRHNA and CDR2 is SNTAGT. The CDR3 sequence is 15 residues long. Trimming removed 6 bases from V and 2 bases from J; junction bases left unmatched: 7. Here the CDR3 reads CASSLETGGPYEQYF. The CDR3 nucleotides are TGTGCCAGCAGCCTCGAGACAGGGGGCCCCTACGAGCAGTACTTC.

This clone showed up just a few times. This chain uses TRBV27 with TRBJ2-7, with D perhaps being TRBD1 or TRBD2 (5 bases each). Trimming took off 2 bases at V and 2 bases at J, with 10 bases between the two ends. Germline CDR1 reads MNHEY; CDR2 reads SMNVEV (reference sequence). The length of the CDR3 is 14 residues. The chain's CDR3 is CASSLGDGAYEQYF. The CDR3 DNA reads TGTGCCAGCAGTTTAGGGGACGGAGCCTACGAGCAGTACTTC.

The rearrangement links TRBV7-3 to TRBJ2-1, with 11 positions matching TRBD2. Trimming removed 5 bases from V and 9 bases from J; junction bases left unmatched: 6. CDR3 length equals 14 residues. Germline V gene data show CDR1 as SGHTA and CDR2 as FQGTGA. The chain's CDR3 is CASSPTSGGTEQFF. CDR3 DNA sequence: TGTGCCAGCAGCCCCACTAGCGGGGGAACTGAGCAGTTCTTC.

The V call is TRBV5-1, the J call TRBJ2-3; D unclear. Germline V gene lookup returns CDR1 SGHRS and CDR2 YFSETQ. Trimming stripped 0 bases from V and 3 bases from J, with 14 bases between. This CDR3 contains 16 residues. The CDR3 region has the DNA TGCGCCAGCAGCTTGGGAAGGGCCTTGGGGACAGATACGCAGTATTTT. It translates to CASSLGRALGTDTQYF.

This clone has a single count. The genes are TRBV5-6 and TRBJ2-7; D is possibly TRBD2 (6 bases). Germline V gene lookup returns CDR1 SGHDT and CDR2 YYEEEE. Trimming removed 2 bases from V and 2 bases from J, with 14 bases in between. The CDR3 spans 15 residues. The CDR3 region has the DNA TGTGCCAGCAGCTTCCGGGACTTACTCCCCTACGAGCAGTACTTC. Protein: CASSFRDLLPYEQYF. Drawing the rest from reference TRBV5-6 and TRBJ2-7, the complete variable domain is DAGVTQSPTHLIKTRGQQVTLRCSPKSGHDTVSWYQQALGQGPQFIFQYYEEEERQRGNFPDRFSGHQFPNYSSELNVNALLLGDSALYLCASSFRDLLPYEQYFGPGTRLTVT.

The chain employs TRBV7-2 and TRBJ2-1; possibly TRBD2 for D (6 bases). Germline-derived CDR1 and CDR2 are SGHTA and FQGNSA. V was pared by 2 bases and J by 10 bases, with 18 bases between. The CDR3 contains 15 residues. Here the CDR3 reads CASSLNSGGKTEQFF. CDR3 DNA: TGTGCCAGCAGCTTAAACTCTGGCGGGAAGACGGAGCAGTTCTTC.

The chain uses TRBV27 and TRBJ1-4; D is possibly TRBD1 (6 bases). V was trimmed by 6 bases and J by 0 bases, leaving 11 bases between them. Germline CDR1 is MNHEY and CDR2 is SMNVEV (reference sequence). CDR3 size: 15 residues. In nucleotides, the CDR3 is TGTGCCAGCAGGCGAGCAGGGGCAACTAATGAAAAACTGTTTTTT. The encoded protein is CASRRAGATNEKLFF.

V is TRBV15 and J is TRBJ2-2, with TRBD2 identical over 16 bases. This CDR3 is 23 amino acids long. Germline V gives CDR1 LNHNV, CDR2 YYDKDF (reference sequence). V dropped 0 bases and J dropped 3; count of bases not matched to a gene: 16. The chain's CDR3 is CATSRDLSVPGLAGGLDTGELFF. CDR3 bases: TGTGCCACCAGCAGAGATCTTTCGGTACCGGGACTAGCGGGGGGGCTTGACACCGGGGAGCTGTTTTTT.

V and J are TRBV28 and TRBJ2-7, with 14 bases that match TRBD2. The CDR3 has 16 amino acids. Germline CDR1 and CDR2: MDHEN and SYDVKM. The J segment lost 6 bases and the V segment lost 4 bases, leaving 8 bases of the junction unmatched. In DNA form, the CDR3 reads TGTGCCAGCAGTTCCTTGGGACTAGCGGGAGTTTGCGAGCAGTACTTC. Residues: CASSSLGLAGVCEQYF.